Below are 20 T cell receptor beta chains sequenced from a single sample in a study of OX40 agonist ivuxolimab in advanced cancers. Profiled with immunoSEQ multiplex PCR; TCRdb holds only in-frame clones, not every one. The table has over 50,000 clones, roughly 90% seen once. The sequenced sample was CD4+ or CD8+ T cells sorted from blood, obtained in a trial of the OX40 agonist ivuxolimab. These receptor sequences come from an adult with an advanced solid tumor such as melanoma, head and neck, liver or kidney cancer.

This clone has a single count. The chain carries TRBV6-6 and TRBJ1-5; no reliable D call. The V end lost 7 bases, the J end lost 1 base, and 8 bases lay between the germline ends. Germline V lookup: CDR1 MNHNY, CDR2 SVGAGI (reference sequence). CDR3 length: 13 amino acids. The CDR3 DNA reads as TGTGCCAGCACCACCTCCAGCAATCAGCCCCAGCATTTT. Its protein product is CASTTSSNQPQHF.

The rearrangement uses TRBV27 and TRBJ2-6; D possibly matches TRBD1 or TRBD2 (5 bases each). The CDR3 spans 16 residues. Trimming took 6 bases from V and 0 from J, leaving 12 bases between them. CDR1 and CDR2 from the germline V gene are MNHEY and SMNVEV (reference sequence). CDR3 sequence (DNA): TGTGCCAGCAGAGCAGGGAGAGGCTCTGGGGCCAACGTCCTGACTTTC. Encoded protein: CASRAGRGSGANVLTF.

The count of this clone is one. The chain uses TRBV6-5 and TRBJ1-3; weak D call: TRBD1 (5 bases). The ends were cut back, 4 bases at V and 0 bases at J, with 10 bases in the middle. The CDR3 covers 15 residues. Germline CDR1 reads MNHEY; CDR2 reads SVGAGI. As DNA, the CDR3 is TGTGCCAGCAGTTGGGGCAGGGTCTCTGGAAACACCATATATTTT. This codes for CASSWGRVSGNTIYF.

The chain recombines TRBV27 with TRBJ1-2; D is unclear. This CDR3 is built from 13 residues. Germline V gene data show CDR1 as MNHEY and CDR2 as SMNVEV (reference sequence). The ends were cut back, 1 base at V and 0 bases at J, with 3 bases in the middle. The CDR3: CASSLWSNYGYTF. CDR3 nucleotides: TGTGCCAGCAGTTTATGGTCTAACTATGGCTACACCTTC.

The gene calls are TRBV6-6 and TRBJ1-1; D is perhaps TRBD1 (6 bases). Per germline, CDR1 MNHNY and CDR2 SVGAGI (reference sequence). The CDR3 is 13 amino acids. V was cut by 9 bases and J by 5 bases, with 16 bases left in between. The CDR3 DNA reads TGTGCCAGTAATCTACAGGGATGGACTGAAGCTTTCTTT. Its protein is CASNLQGWTEAFF.

The chain carries TRBV4-3 and TRBJ2-7, with TRBD2 identical over 9 bases. The V and J ends lost 0 bases and 7 bases, in that order; junction bases with no gene match: 7. The germline gives CDR1 LGHNA, CDR2 YSLEER. The CDR3 is 15 residues long. The CDR3 region has the DNA TGCGCCAGCAGCCAAGAAATGTCCCTAGCGGGGGAGCAGTACTTC. This encodes CASSQEMSLAGEQYF.

The J gene is TRBJ2-7, the V gene TRBV28, with no clear D. This CDR3 has 13 amino acids. CDR1 is MDHEN and CDR2 is SYDVKM in the germline V gene. The V end was cut by 6 bases, the J end by 4 bases, with 13 bases between. CDR3 amino acids: CASSPAGSYEQYF. Here the CDR3 DNA reads TGTGCCAGCAGCCCCGCCGGTTCGTACGAGCAGTACTTC.

The chain links TRBV2 to TRBJ2-4; D is perhaps TRBD2 (6 bases). Looked up from germline, CDR1 is SNHLY and CDR2 is FYNNEI. V shed 7 bases and J shed 9 bases, with 19 bases lying between them. This CDR3 is 14 amino acids long. CDR3 DNA: TGTGCCAGCATCCCGGGACTCCCGTTTTCCATTCAGTACTTC. This codes for CASIPGLPFSIQYF.

A single count supports this clone. The chain couples TRBV5-5 to TRBJ1-2; TRBD1 is a possible D gene (5 bases). V lost 5 bases and J lost 0, with 14 bases in between. The CDR3 consists of 15 residues. Looked up from germline, CDR1 is SGHKS and CDR2 is YYEKEE (reference sequence). The CDR3 nucleotides read TGTGCCAGCAGAATCTCCAGGACAACTAACTATGGCTACACCTTC. Encoded protein: CASRISRTTNYGYTF. Supplemented by reference TRBV5-5 and TRBJ1-2, the full variable domain reads DAGVTQSPTHLIKTRGQQVTLRCSPISGHKSVSWYQQVLGQGPQFIFQYYEKEERGRGNFPDRFSARQFPNYSSELNVNALLLGDSALYLCASRISRTTNYGYTFGSGTRLTVV.

The J gene is TRBJ2-1, the V gene TRBV28; 7 bases map to TRBD1. The ends lost 4 bases at V and 2 bases at J; junction bases unmatched: 8. The CDR3 is 16 residues long. Germline CDR1 and CDR2: MDHEN and SYDVKM. CDR3 in amino acids: CASSSLTGTAYNEQFF. The DNA of the CDR3 is TGTGCCAGCAGTTCTCTAACCGGGACAGCCTACAATGAGCAGTTCTTC.

The genes are TRBV30 and TRBJ1-5, with a weak D call TRBD1 (5 bases). Germline assignment: CDR1 GTSNPN and CDR2 SVGIG (reference sequence). This CDR3 contains 14 residues. Trimming left V 5 bases short and J 2 bases short, with 13 bases between. CDR3: CAWGAGSGNQPQHF. As DNA, the CDR3 is TGTGCCTGGGGGGCAGGGTCCGGCAATCAGCCCCAGCATTTT.

The rearrangement links TRBV30 to TRBJ2-1; no reliable D call. This CDR3 region has 12 residues. Trimming took 3 bases from V and 6 from J, leaving 9 bases between them. Germline assignment: CDR1 GTSNPN and CDR2 SVGIG (reference sequence). The CDR3 DNA follows: TGTGCCTGGAGCCTGGTGGTCAATGAGCAGTTCTTC. Its protein is CAWSLVVNEQFF.

The chain couples TRBV9 to TRBJ2-1; possible D gene TRBD2, 6 bases. The CDR3 is 16 amino acids. Germline V gives CDR1 SGDLS, CDR2 YYNGEE. V was shortened by 0 bases and J by 2 bases, with 12 bases between the two germline ends. The CDR3 loop is CASSVALGEAYNEQFF. In nucleotides, the CDR3 is TGTGCCAGCAGCGTAGCTTTGGGGGAGGCCTACAATGAGCAGTTCTTC.

The rearrangement uses TRBV7-6 and TRBJ2-5; D call uncertain. Germline CDR1 and CDR2: SGHVS and FNYEAQ. V was trimmed by 5 bases and J by 5 bases, leaving 9 bases between them. This CDR3 contains 12 residues. CDR3 residues: CASSQPVETQYF. The DNA of the CDR3 is TGTGCCAGCAGCCAACCGGTGGAGACCCAGTACTTC.

The chain is built from TRBV11-2 and TRBJ1-5; D ambiguous. The CDR3 is 14 residues long. The V gene's germline CDR1 is SGHAT and CDR2 FQNNGV. The V end lost 3 bases, the J end lost 7 bases, and 13 bases lay between the germline ends. CDR3 amino acids: CASSFTRNGQPQHF. The CDR3 DNA reads TGTGCCAGCAGCTTCACACGGAACGGGCAGCCCCAGCATTTT. The full variable domain, its missing parts supplied by reference TRBV11-2 and TRBJ1-5, is EAGVAQSPRYKIIEKRQSVAFWCNPISGHATLYWYQQILGQGPKLLIQFQNNGVVDDSQLPKDRFSAERLKGVDSTLKIQPAKLEDSAVYLCASSFTRNGQPQHFGDGTRLSIL.

This clone was seen once. This chain uses TRBV5-4 with TRBJ2-7; perhaps TRBD2 as D (5 bases). CDR3 length equals 13 residues. From germline, CDR1 is SGHNT and CDR2 YYREEE (reference sequence). Trimming removed 5 bases at V and 6 bases at J, with 15 bases between. As DNA, the CDR3 is TGTGCCAGCAGGTTTGGTAGCGAAGTCGAGCAGTACTTC. Its translation: CASRFGSEVEQYF.

The chain has TRBV11-3 and TRBJ2-1; TRBD2 agrees at 11 bases. J was trimmed by 6 bases and V by 5 bases; bases with no gene match: 9. Looked up from germline, CDR1 is SGHNT and CDR2 is YENEEA. The CDR3 spans 16 residues. CDR3 loop: CASSPRLAGSGNEQFF. CDR3 in DNA: TGTGCCAGCAGCCCCCGACTAGCGGGATCTGGCAATGAGCAGTTCTTC.

The chain employs TRBV2 and TRBJ2-5; D may be TRBD1 (5 bases). CDR3 length: 13 residues. The V end lost 5 bases, the J end lost 5 bases, and 12 bases lay between the germline ends. CDR1 and CDR2 from the germline V gene are SNHLY and FYNNEI. The DNA for the CDR3 is TGTGCCAGCAGTTGGAACGCAGGGGAGACCCAGTACTTC. Translating gives CASSWNAGETQYF.

V gene TRBV9 combines with J gene TRBJ2-3; no firm D call. Germline V gene lookup returns CDR1 SGDLS and CDR2 YYNGEE. Trimming shortened V by 4 bases and J by 6 bases, and 9 bases separated the two germline ends. The CDR3 runs to 12 residues. This chain's CDR3 is CASSTSRDTQYF. In nucleotides, the CDR3 is TGTGCCAGCAGCACGAGTCGGGATACGCAGTATTTT.

This chain links TRBV27 with TRBJ1-5; 8 bases are shared with TRBD1. V trimming: 10 bases; J trimming: 5 bases; junction bases outside the gene matches: 10. Germline V lookup: CDR1 MNHEY, CDR2 SMNVEV (reference sequence). The CDR3 contains 14 residues. The CDR3 nucleotides are TGTGCCACCTCAGGACAGGGTTGGGATCAGCCCCAGCATTTT. Its protein product is CATSGQGWDQPQHF.